The following is a T cell receptor (beta chain) sequence with its context. What it recognizes is unknown. The data stem from a study of T-cell memory formation after mild COVID-19. Notes on the study in general: The SARS-CoV-2 specificity of second-wave clones reaching peak at day 37 remained unverified.

MiXCR, run by TCRdb on the 5' RACE reads, gives a single entry per CDR3 protein. Here the sample spans 450,000 or so distinct CDR3 sequences, approximately 23% being singletons. The CDR3 runs 19 residues. Germline values: CDR1 SGHAT, CDR2 FQDESV (reference sequence). With V trimmed by 3 bases and J by 5 bases, 17 bases remained unmatched. V and J are TRBV11-1 and TRBJ1-2; TRBD1 matches at 11 bases. The TCR comes from an adult woman who had mild COVID-19 (a few samples of this study predate the infection). Cell type and time point are not known. The specimen sequenced was PBMCs or a T cell subset sorted from them (not recorded which). CDR3 coding DNA: TGTGCCAGCAGCTTTAGTAACCCCGGACAGGGGGCCATGGGGTATGGCTACACCTTC. This gives the protein CASSFSNPGQGAMGYGYTF.